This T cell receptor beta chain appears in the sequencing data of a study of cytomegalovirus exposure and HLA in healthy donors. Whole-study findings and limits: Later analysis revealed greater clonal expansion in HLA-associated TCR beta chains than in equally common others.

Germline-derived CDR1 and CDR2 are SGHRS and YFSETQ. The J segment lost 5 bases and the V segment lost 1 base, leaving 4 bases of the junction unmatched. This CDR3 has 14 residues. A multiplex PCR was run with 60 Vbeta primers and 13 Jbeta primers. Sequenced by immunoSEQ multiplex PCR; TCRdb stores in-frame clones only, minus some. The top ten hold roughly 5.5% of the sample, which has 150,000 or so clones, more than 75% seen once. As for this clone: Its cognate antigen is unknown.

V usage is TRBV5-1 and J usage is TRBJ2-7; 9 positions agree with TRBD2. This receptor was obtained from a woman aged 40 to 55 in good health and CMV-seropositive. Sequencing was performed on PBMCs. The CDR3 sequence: CASSLSGRTNEQYF. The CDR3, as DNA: TGCGCCAGCAGCTTGAGCGGGAGGACGAACGAGCAGTACTTC.